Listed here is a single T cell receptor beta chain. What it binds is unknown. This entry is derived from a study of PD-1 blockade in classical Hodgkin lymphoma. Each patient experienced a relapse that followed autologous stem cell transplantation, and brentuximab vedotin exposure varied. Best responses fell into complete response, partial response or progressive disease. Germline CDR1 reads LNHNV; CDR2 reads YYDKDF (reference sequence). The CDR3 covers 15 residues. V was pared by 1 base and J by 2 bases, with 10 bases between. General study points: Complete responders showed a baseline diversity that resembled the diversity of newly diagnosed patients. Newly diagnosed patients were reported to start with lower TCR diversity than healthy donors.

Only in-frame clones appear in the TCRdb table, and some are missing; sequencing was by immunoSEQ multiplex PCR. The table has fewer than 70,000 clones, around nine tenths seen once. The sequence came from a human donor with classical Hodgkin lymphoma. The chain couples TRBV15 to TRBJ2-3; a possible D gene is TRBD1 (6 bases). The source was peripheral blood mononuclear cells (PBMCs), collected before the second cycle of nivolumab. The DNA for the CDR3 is TGTGCCACCAGCAGAGCCAGGGGTATCACAGATACGCAGTATTTT. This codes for CATSRARGITDTQYF.